The rows below give T cell receptor beta chains drawn from one sample of a study of OX40 agonist ivuxolimab in advanced cancers. Data came from immunoSEQ multiplex PCR; TCRdb stores just in-frame clones and leaves some out. The sample carries some 34,000 clones, approximately 84% recorded once. This specimen consisted of CD4+ or CD8+ T cells sorted from blood, obtained in a trial of the OX40 agonist ivuxolimab. The receptors come from an adult with an advanced solid tumor such as melanoma, head and neck, liver or kidney cancer. Each CDR3 is given with its conserved first and last residue. D genes are given only for firm matches. Rows may omit the clone size; those that give it use once, few, many or a size class.

TRBV7-9,TRBJ1-3,.,.,CASSLGLSSGNTIYF,TGTGCCAGCAGCTTAGGGCTAAGCTCTGGAAACACCATATATTTT
TRBV27,TRBJ2-5,TRBD1,.,CASSTGGHGTQYF,TGTGCCAGCAGTACAGGGGGACACGGGACCCAGTACTTC
TRBV7-9,TRBJ1-2,.,.,CASSPLAADYGYTF,TGTGCCAGCAGCCCCCTGGCGGCGGACTATGGCTACACCTTC
TRBV2,TRBJ2-1,TRBD1,.,CASTTVRDSHNEQFF,TGTGCCAGCACCACCGTCAGGGACAGCCACAATGAGCAGTTCTTC
TRBV19,TRBJ1-1,.,.,CASSPTPGNTEAFF,TGTGCCAGTAGCCCGACTCCGGGGAACACTGAAGCTTTCTTT
TRBV6-6,TRBJ1-1,.,.,CASSYSQEVNTEAFF,TGTGCCAGCAGTTACTCACAGGAGGTGAACACTGAAGCTTTCTTT
TRBV4-3,TRBJ1-4,.,.,CASSSSPGVATNEKLFF,TGCGCCAGCAGCTCTAGTCCCGGAGTCGCAACTAATGAAAAACTGTTTTTT
TRBV5-4,TRBJ1-1,.,.,CASSPPPGDTEAFF,TGTGCCAGCAGCCCGCCCCCCGGGGACACTGAAGCTTTCTTT
TRBV30,TRBJ1-2,.,.,CAWKAAGLYYGYTF,TGTGCCTGGAAAGCTGCCGGCCTATACTATGGCTACACCTTC
TRBV4-1,TRBJ2-7,.,.,CASSYGKVPYEQYF,TGCGCCAGCAGTTACGGAAAGGTCCCTTACGAGCAGTACTTC
TRBV27,TRBJ2-7,.,.,CASSRGGNSYEQYF,TGTGCCAGCAGCCGCGGGGGCAACTCCTACGAGCAGTACTTC
TRBV30,TRBJ2-1,TRBD2,.,CAWIRGVEQFF,TGTGCCTGGATTCGGGGGGTCGAGCAGTTCTTC
TRBV11-3,TRBJ2-1,TRBD2,.,CASSLPTSGRREQFF,TGTGCCAGCAGCTTACCCACTAGCGGGAGACGAGAGCAGTTCTTC
TRBV6-5,TRBJ2-5,.,once,CASSLGFQETQYF,TGTGCCAGCAGTTTGGGTTTTCAAGAGACCCAGTACTTC
TRBV11-3,TRBJ2-7,.,.,CASSLAPSTEQYF,TGTGCCAGCAGCCTCGCGCCTAGTACCGAGCAGTACTTC
TRBV11-2,TRBJ1-1,.,.,CASSSYKDEDTEAFF,TGTGCCAGCAGCTCGTACAAGGACGAGGACACTGAAGCTTTCTTT
TRBV4-1,TRBJ2-1,TRBD2,.,CASSQDIGLAGRNEQFF,TGCGCCAGCAGCCAAGATATCGGACTAGCGGGAAGAAATGAGCAGTTCTTC
TRBV21-1,TRBJ1-2,.,.,CASSKRRVSNRNYGYTF,TGTGCCAGCAGCAAACGGAGGGTTTCTAACCGTAACTATGGCTACACCTTC
TRBV5-1,TRBJ2-7,.,many,CASSLDASSYEQYF,TGCGCCAGCAGCTTGGACGCGTCCTCCTACGAGCAGTACTTC
TRBV5-1,TRBJ2-2,.,once,CASSLDRFDPGELFF,TGCGCCAGCAGCTTAGACAGGTTTGACCCCGGGGAGCTGTTTTTT
TRBV20-1,TRBJ2-1,.,.,CSASDYNEQFF,TGCAGTGCTAGTGACTACAATGAGCAGTTCTTC
TRBV9,TRBJ2-1,TRBD2,.,CASSVADDGGAHNEQFF,TGTGCCAGCAGCGTAGCTGACGACGGGGGGGCCCACAATGAGCAGTTCTTC
TRBV27,TRBJ2-2,.,.,CASSLGATGELFF,TGTGCCAGCAGTTTGGGGGCAACCGGGGAGCTGTTTTTT
TRBV4-2,TRBJ2-1,TRBD1,.,CASTPGTGESNEQFF,TGTGCCAGCACCCCGGGGACAGGGGAGTCCAATGAGCAGTTCTTC
TRBV28,TRBJ2-7,TRBD2,.,CASSLGASGKYF,TGTGCCAGCAGTTTAGGGGCTAGCGGCAAGTACTTC
TRBV29-1,TRBJ1-2,.,once,CSVDNGEGYTF,TGCAGCGTTGACAATGGTGAGGGCTACACCTTC
TRBV18,TRBJ2-1,.,.,CASSPASAYNEQFF,TGTGCCAGCTCACCGGCTAGCGCCTACAATGAGCAGTTCTTC
TRBV4-1,TRBJ1-5,.,.,CASSQEHSNQPQHF,TGCGCCAGCAGCCAAGAACATAGCAATCAGCCCCAGCATTTT
TRBV5-6,TRBJ1-3,TRBD1,.,CASTTGAGNTIYF,TGTGCCAGCACCACAGGGGCTGGAAACACCATATATTTT
TRBV7-9,TRBJ1-5,.,.,CASSPGISNQPQHF,TGTGCCAGCAGCCCGGGTATTAGCAATCAGCCCCAGCATTTT
TRBV7-2,TRBJ1-3,.,.,CASSLTNSGNTIYF,TGTGCCAGCAGCTTAACAAACTCTGGAAACACCATATATTTT
TRBV7-9,TRBJ2-7,TRBD1,.,CASSQDRGPRYEQYF,TGTGCCAGCAGCCAAGACAGGGGGCCTCGCTACGAGCAGTACTTC
TRBV4-1,TRBJ2-2,.,.,CASSHRQGGTAEVTGELFF,TGCGCCAGCAGCCATCGACAGGGAGGGACCGCTGAGGTCACCGGGGAGCTGTTTTTT
TRBV10-2,TRBJ2-1,.,.,CASRGSSLNEQFF,TGCGCCAGCCGGGGCTCTAGTCTCAATGAGCAGTTCTTC
TRBV5-1,TRBJ2-7,.,.,CASSLRVTGDYEQYF,TGCGCCAGCAGCTTGCGAGTGACAGGAGACTACGAGCAGTACTTC
TRBV4-1,TRBJ2-1,.,.,CASSQGERDEQFF,TGCGCCAGCAGCCAAGGGGAAAGGGATGAGCAGTTCTTC
TRBV13,TRBJ2-5,TRBD2,.,CASSLRRGAGETQYF,TGTGCCAGCAGCTTAAGGCGGGGGGCGGGAGAGACCCAGTACTTC
TRBV27,TRBJ2-5,.,.,CASSLSLGSRETQYF,TGTGCCAGCAGTTTATCTTTGGGGTCTAGGGAGACCCAGTACTTC
TRBV6-1,TRBJ2-2,TRBD2,.,CASSAPNSGGPDGELFF,TGTGCCAGCAGTGCCCCGAATAGCGGGGGGCCTGACGGGGAGCTGTTTTTT
TRBV19,TRBJ2-7,.,.,CASKSLTTSYEQYF,TGTGCCAGTAAGTCCTTGACTACTTCCTACGAGCAGTACTTC
TRBV4-1,TRBJ2-7,.,once,CASSQGGGTYEQYF,TGCGCCAGCAGCCAAGGAGGGGGGACCTACGAGCAGTACTTC
TRBV7-9,TRBJ2-5,.,once,CASSPGHLRETQYF,TGTGCCAGCAGCCCTGGACACCTTCGGGAGACCCAGTACTTC